This T cell receptor beta chain was sequenced during a study of cytomegalovirus exposure and HLA in healthy donors. The CDR3 sequence is 15 residues long. Germline assignment: CDR1 LGHNA and CDR2 YNFKEQ. Vbeta (60) and Jbeta (13) primers were used in the PCR. Sequencing used immunoSEQ multiplex PCR; TCRdb keeps in-frame clones, though not all of them. The sample carries about 200,000 clones, about 81% recorded once. Study results and caveats: Altogether, 160 or so TCR beta chains were recorded as cytomegalovirus-associated.

As concerns this clone: Its antigen is undetermined. The junction differs from germline at one of its ends, possibly a read error.

The source material was PBMCs. The genes are TRBV4-2 and TRBJ2-3; TRBD2 aligns across 8 bases. The TCR sequence derives from a woman in her forties or fifties in good health and CMV-seropositive. CDR3 DNA: TGTGCCAGCAGCCAAGATACTAGCGGCACAGATACGCGGTATTTT. It translates to CASSQDTSGTDTRYF.